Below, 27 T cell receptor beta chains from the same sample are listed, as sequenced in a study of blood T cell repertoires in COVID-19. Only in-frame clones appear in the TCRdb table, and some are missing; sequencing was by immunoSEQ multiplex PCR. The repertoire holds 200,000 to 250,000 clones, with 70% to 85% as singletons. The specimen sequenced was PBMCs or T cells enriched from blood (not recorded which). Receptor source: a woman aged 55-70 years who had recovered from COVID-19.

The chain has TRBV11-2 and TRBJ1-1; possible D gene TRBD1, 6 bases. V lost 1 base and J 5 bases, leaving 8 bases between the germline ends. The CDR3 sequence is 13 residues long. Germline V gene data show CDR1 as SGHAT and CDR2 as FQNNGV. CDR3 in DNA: TGTGCCAGCAGCTTAGGGCAGGGGACTGAAGCTTTCTTT. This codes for CASSLGQGTEAFF. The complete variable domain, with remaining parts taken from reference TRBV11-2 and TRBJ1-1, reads EAGVAQSPRYKIIEKRQSVAFWCNPISGHATLYWYQQILGQGPKLLIQFQNNGVVDDSQLPKDRFSAERLKGVDSTLKIQPAKLEDSAVYLCASSLGQGTEAFFGQGTRLTVV.

Written as DNA, the CDR3 is TGCGCCAGCAGCAAGGCTAGCGGGTCCAATGAGCAGTTCTTC. As protein: CASSKASGSNEQFF. The chain links TRBV5-1 to TRBJ2-1, with 8 bases fitting TRBD2. In germline, CDR1 is SGHRS, CDR2 YFSETQ. There are 14 residues in the CDR3. V was clipped by 4 bases and J by 6 bases; unmatched bases: 6.

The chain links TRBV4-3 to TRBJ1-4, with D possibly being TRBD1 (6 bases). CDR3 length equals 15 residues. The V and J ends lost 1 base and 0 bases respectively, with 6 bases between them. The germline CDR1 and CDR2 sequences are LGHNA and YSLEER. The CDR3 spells CASSQGTATNEKLFF. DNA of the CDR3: TGCGCCAGCAGCCAAGGGACAGCAACTAATGAAAAACTGTTTTTT.

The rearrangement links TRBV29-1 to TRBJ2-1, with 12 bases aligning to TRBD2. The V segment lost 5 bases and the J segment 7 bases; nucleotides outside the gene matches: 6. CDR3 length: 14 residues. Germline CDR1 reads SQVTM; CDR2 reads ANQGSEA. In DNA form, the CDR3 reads TGCAGCGTTTGGACTAGCGGGAAACGAAATGAGCAGTTCTTC. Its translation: CSVWTSGKRNEQFF.

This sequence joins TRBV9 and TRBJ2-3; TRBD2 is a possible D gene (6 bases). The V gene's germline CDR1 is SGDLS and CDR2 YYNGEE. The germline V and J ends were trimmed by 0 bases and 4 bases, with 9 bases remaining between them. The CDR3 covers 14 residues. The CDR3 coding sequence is TGTGCCAGCAGCGTAGAGGCGGGGCCAGATACGCAGTATTTT. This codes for CASSVEAGPDTQYF.

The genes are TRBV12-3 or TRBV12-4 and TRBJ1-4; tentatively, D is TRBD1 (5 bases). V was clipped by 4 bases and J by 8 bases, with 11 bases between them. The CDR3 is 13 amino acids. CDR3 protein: CASSSRDYEKLFF. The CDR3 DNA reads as TGTGCCAGCAGTTCCCGGGACTACGAAAAACTGTTTTTT.

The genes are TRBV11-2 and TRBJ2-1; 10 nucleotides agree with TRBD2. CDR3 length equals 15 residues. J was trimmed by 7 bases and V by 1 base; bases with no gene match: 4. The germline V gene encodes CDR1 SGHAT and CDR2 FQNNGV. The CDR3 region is CASSLVVLAGNEQFF. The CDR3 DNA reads TGTGCCAGCAGCTTAGTCGTACTAGCGGGGAATGAGCAGTTCTTC.

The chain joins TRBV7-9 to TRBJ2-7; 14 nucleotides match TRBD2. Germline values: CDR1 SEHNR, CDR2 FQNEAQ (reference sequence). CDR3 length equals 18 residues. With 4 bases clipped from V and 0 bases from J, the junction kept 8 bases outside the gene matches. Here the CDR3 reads CASSSGVGTSGSSYEQYF. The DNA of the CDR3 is TGTGCCAGCAGCTCCGGGGTAGGGACTAGCGGGAGCTCCTACGAGCAGTACTTC.

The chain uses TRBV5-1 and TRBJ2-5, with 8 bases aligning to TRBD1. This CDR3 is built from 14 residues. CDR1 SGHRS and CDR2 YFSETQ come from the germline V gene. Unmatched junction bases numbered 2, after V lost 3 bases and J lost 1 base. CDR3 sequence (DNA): TGCGCCAGCAGCTCGGGACAGGCCCAAGAGACCCAGTACTTC. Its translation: CASSSGQAQETQYF.

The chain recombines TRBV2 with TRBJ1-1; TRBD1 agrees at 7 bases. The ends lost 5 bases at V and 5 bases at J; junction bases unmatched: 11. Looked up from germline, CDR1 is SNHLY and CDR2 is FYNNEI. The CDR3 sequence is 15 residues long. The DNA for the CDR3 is TGTGCCAGCAGTCGGGACAGTCAGCGGCGGACTGAAGCTTTCTTT. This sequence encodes CASSRDSQRRTEAFF.

CDR3 residues: CASSPRGMRSYEQYF. The CDR3 DNA reads as TGTGCCAGCTCACCACGAGGTATGAGGTCCTACGAGCAGTACTTC. The chain recombines TRBV18 with TRBJ2-7; D not resolved. This CDR3 region has 15 residues. The germline gives CDR1 KGHSH, CDR2 LQKENI. Trimming cost V 1 base and J 1 base, with 11 bases left between them.

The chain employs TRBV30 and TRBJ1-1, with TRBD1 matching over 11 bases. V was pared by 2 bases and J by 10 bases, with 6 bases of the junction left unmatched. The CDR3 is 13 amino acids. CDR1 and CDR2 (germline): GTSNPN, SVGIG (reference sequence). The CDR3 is CAWSLGQGARAFF. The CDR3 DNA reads TGTGCCTGGAGTCTTGGACAGGGGGCTCGAGCTTTCTTT.

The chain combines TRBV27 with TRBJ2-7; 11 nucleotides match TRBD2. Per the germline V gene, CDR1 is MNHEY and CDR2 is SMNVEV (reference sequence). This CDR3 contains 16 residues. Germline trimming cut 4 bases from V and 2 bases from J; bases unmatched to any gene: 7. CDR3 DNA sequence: TGTGCCAGCAGTTCGAGGACTAGCGGGTCTCCCTACGAGCAGTACTTC. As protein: CASSSRTSGSPYEQYF.

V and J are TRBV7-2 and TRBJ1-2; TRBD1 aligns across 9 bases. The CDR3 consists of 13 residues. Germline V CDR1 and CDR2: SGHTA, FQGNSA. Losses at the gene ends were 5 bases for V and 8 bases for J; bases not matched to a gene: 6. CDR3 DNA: TGTGCCAGCAGCCCACAGGGGGCTCAAGGCTACACCTTC. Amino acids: CASSPQGAQGYTF.

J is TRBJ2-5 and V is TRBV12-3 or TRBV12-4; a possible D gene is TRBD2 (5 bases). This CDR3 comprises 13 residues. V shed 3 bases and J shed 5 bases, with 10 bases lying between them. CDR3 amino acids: CASSFSGLETQYF. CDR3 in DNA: TGTGCCAGCAGTTTTTCGGGGTTGGAGACCCAGTACTTC.

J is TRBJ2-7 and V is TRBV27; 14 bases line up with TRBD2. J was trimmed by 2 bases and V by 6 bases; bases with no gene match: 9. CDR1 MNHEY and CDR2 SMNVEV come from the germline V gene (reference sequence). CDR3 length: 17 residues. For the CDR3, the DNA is TGTGCCAGCAGCCTTTATCCGACTAGCGGGAGGGCCTACGAGCAGTACTTC. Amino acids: CASSLYPTSGRAYEQYF.

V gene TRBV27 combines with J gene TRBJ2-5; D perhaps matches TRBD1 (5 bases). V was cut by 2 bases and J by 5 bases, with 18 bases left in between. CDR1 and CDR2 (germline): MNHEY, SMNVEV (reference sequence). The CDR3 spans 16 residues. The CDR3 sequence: CASSLGGAAGRETQYF. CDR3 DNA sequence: TGTGCCAGCAGTTTAGGTGGGGCAGCCGGGCGGGAGACCCAGTACTTC.

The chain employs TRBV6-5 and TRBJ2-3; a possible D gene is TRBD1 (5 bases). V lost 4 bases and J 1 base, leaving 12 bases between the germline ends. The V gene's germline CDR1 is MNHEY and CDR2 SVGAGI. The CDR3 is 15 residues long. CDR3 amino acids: CASSSDQGGTDTQYF. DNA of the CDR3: TGTGCCAGCAGTTCCGATCAGGGTGGCACAGATACGCAGTATTTT.

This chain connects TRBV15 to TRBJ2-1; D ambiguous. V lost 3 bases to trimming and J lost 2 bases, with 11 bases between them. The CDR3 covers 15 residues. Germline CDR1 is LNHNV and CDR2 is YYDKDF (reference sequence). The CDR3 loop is CATSSTRRTYNEQFF. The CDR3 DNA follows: TGTGCCACCAGCAGTACGCGGCGGACCTACAATGAGCAGTTCTTC.

DNA for the CDR3: TGTGCAAGTCGCTTAGGACAGAGCATTATCGGAAACACCATATATTTT. Amino acids: CASRLGQSIIGNTIYF. The J gene is TRBJ1-3, the V gene TRBV12-2; the DNA was not used to check the table's D call, TRBD1. TRBV12-2 counts as a pseudogene. There are 16 residues in the CDR3.

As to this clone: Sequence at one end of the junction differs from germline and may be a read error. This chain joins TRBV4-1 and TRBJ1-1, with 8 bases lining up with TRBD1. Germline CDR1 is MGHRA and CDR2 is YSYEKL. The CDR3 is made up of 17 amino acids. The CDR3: CASSKEQGGRMNTEAFF. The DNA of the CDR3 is TGCGCCAGCAGCAAAGAACAGGGGGGCCGCATGAACACTGAAGCTTTCTTT.

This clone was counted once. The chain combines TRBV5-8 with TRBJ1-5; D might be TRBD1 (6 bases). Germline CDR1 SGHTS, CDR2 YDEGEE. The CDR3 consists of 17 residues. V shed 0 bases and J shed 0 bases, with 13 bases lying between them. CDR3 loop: CASSLDYTGYSNQPQHF. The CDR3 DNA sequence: TGTGCCAGCAGCTTGGATTACACAGGGTATAGCAATCAGCCCCAGCATTTT.

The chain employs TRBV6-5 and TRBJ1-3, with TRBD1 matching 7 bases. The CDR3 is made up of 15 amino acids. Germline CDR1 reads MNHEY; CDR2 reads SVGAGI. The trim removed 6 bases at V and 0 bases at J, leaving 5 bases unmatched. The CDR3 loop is CASSTDRNSGNTIYF. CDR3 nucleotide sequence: TGTGCCAGCAGCACGGACAGGAACTCTGGAAACACCATATATTTT.

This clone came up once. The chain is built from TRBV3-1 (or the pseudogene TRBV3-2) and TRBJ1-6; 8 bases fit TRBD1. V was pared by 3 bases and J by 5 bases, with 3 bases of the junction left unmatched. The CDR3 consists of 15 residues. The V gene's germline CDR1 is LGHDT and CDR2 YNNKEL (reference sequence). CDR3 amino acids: CASSQGQANNSPLHF. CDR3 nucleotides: TGTGCCAGCAGCCAGGGACAGGCGAATAATTCACCCCTCCACTTT.

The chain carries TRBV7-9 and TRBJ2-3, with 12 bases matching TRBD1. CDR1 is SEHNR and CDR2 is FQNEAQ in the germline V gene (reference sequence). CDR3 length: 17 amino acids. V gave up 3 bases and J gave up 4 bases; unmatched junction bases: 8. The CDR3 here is CASSFTGTGGTADTQYF. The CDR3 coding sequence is TGTGCCAGCAGCTTCACCGGGACAGGGGGCACCGCAGATACGCAGTATTTT.

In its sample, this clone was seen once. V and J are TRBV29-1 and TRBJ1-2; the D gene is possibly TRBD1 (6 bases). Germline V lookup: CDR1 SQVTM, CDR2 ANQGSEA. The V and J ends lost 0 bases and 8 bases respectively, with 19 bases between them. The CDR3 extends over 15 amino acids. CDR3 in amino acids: CSVEDRGGQLSGYTF. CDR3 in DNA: TGCAGCGTTGAAGATAGGGGGGGGCAATTATCCGGCTACACCTTC.

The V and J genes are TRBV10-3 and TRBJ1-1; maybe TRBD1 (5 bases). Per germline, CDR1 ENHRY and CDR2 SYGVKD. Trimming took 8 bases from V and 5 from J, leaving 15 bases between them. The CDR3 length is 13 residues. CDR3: CAIYQGGRTEAFF. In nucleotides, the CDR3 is TGTGCCATCTACCAGGGCGGAAGAACTGAAGCTTTCTTT.